This T cell receptor beta chain came from a study of T cell changes during pregnancy in multiple sclerosis. TCRdb's table, derived via immunoSEQ multiplex PCR, lists solely in-frame clones and lacks some. The table records tens of thousands of clones, about 90% of them present only once. CDR3 length: 14 residues. With V trimmed by 3 bases and J by 7 bases, 6 bases remained unmatched. The germline V gene has CDR1 MRHNA and CDR2 SNTAGT. The receptor comes from a female donor with multiple sclerosis, enrolled in a pregnancy study. The chain joins TRBV6-4 to TRBJ2-1, with 7 bases matching TRBD2. The sample consisted of CD8+ T cells from peripheral blood mononuclear cells, taken before pregnancy. DNA of the CDR3: TGTGCCAGCAGTGAAGGCGGGAGTGGGAATGAGCAGTTCTTC. Residues: CASSEGGSGNEQFF.